The rows below give T cell receptor beta chains drawn from one sample of a study of beta chain features in type 1 diabetes. Only in-frame clones appear in the TCRdb table, and some are missing; sequencing was by immunoSEQ multiplex PCR. This table holds around 160,000 clones, about 8.3% found once. Source material: central memory CD4+ T cells from blood. These receptors were obtained from a woman younger than 35 with type 1 diabetes. Both conserved end residues are part of each CDR3. Fields, in order: clone size, D gene, V gene, J gene, CDR3 protein, CDR3 DNA. The D gene is left open where the match is weak. The size field is filled for only some rows; it gives once, few, many or a size class.

>.|TRBD1|TRBV18|TRBJ2-3
CASSGQGMGTDTQYF
TGTGCCAGCTCAGGACAGGGGATGGGCACAGATACGCAGTATTTT
>few|.|TRBV7-2|TRBJ2-5
CASSLVGRGETQYF
TGTGCCAGCAGCTTAGTTGGTAGAGGGGAGACCCAGTACTTC
>.|.|TRBV4-3|TRBJ2-3
CASSQAWGSVTDTQYF
TGCGCCAGCAGCCAAGCTTGGGGCTCCGTCACAGATACGCAGTATTTT
>few|.|TRBV18|TRBJ2-7
CASSPQPTLYEQYF
TGTGCCAGCTCACCACAGCCTACCCTCTACGAGCAGTACTTC
>.|.|TRBV7-2|TRBJ2-3
CASSRAVSTDTQYF
TGTGCCAGCAGCAGAGCGGTTAGCACAGATACGCAGTATTTT
>few|.|TRBV10-3|TRBJ1-5
CAINVGGSNQPQHF
TGTGCCATCAATGTTGGGGGGAGCAATCAGCCCCAGCATTTT
>few|TRBD2|TRBV2|TRBJ2-1
CARRKSGTGSTYNEQFF
TGTGCCAGAAGAAAAAGCGGGACCGGGAGCACCTACAATGAGCAGTTCTTC
>few|.|TRBV7-2|TRBJ1-6
CASSLEQYNSPLHF
TGTGCCAGCAGCTTAGAACAGTATAATTCACCCCTCCACTTT
>.|TRBD1|TRBV2|TRBJ2-5
CASRLDRADQETQYF
TGTGCCAGCAGATTGGACAGGGCAGATCAAGAGACCCAGTACTTC
>few|TRBD2|TRBV9|TRBJ2-1
CASYVVAGCEQFF
TGTGCCAGCTACGTGGTAGCGGGGTGTGAGCAGTTCTTC
>many|.|TRBV29-1|TRBJ2-4
CSVDAGENIQYF
TGCAGCGTTGATGCAGGGGAAAACATTCAGTACTTC
>.|.|TRBV29-1|TRBJ2-1
CSVRPLGGEQFF
TGCAGCGTTCGACCTCTAGGCGGTGAGCAGTTCTTC
>.|.|TRBV5-6|TRBJ2-7
CASSLLGTGSF
TGTGCCAGCAGCTTACTCGGGACCGGGAGCTTC
>.|TRBD2|TRBV7-2|TRBJ2-5
CASSPVGGGAETQYF
TGTGCCAGCAGCCCGGTGGGCGGGGGGGCAGAGACCCAGTACTTC
>.|.|TRBV9|TRBJ1-3
CASSQGVGNTIYF
TGTGCCAGCAGCCAAGGGGTTGGAAACACCATATATTTT
>few|TRBD2|TRBV5-1|TRBJ2-5
CASSFDVAGGGETQYF
TGCGCCAGCAGCTTTGATGTAGCGGGAGGAGGCGAGACCCAGTACTTC
>.|.|TRBV6-5|TRBJ2-5
CASSSNPRETQYF
TGTGCCAGCAGTTCCAATCCGAGGGAGACCCAGTACTTC
>.|.|TRBV7-9|TRBJ1-3
CASSPTGHSGNTIYF
TGTGCCAGCAGCCCTACAGGCCACTCTGGAAACACCATATATTTT
>.|TRBD1|TRBV4-3|TRBJ2-7
CASSHPEQGYEQYF
TGCGCCAGCAGCCACCCGGAACAGGGGTACGAGCAGTACTTC
>few|TRBD1|TRBV7-2|TRBJ1-2
CASSPGQFYGYTF
TGTGCCAGCAGCCCGGGACAGTTCTATGGCTACACCTTC
>few|TRBD1|TRBV30|TRBJ1-2
CAWSRDRPYGYTF
TGTGCCTGGAGTCGGGACAGGCCCTATGGCTACACCTTC
>.|.|TRBV11-2|TRBJ2-7
CASSFRGSYEQYF
TGTGCCAGCAGTTTTAGGGGAAGTTACGAGCAGTACTTC
>.|TRBD2|TRBV18|TRBJ2-3
CASSPSGGRKDTQYF
TGTGCCAGCTCCCCTAGCGGGGGGCGGAAAGATACGCAGTATTTT
>few|TRBD1|TRBV4-3|TRBJ1-1
CASSQLGTGARRAEAFF
TGCGCCAGCAGCCAATTGGGGACAGGGGCGAGGAGAGCTGAAGCTTTCTTT
>few|.|TRBV25-1|TRBJ1-2
CASSDTGYYGYTF
TGTGCCAGCAGTGACACGGGGTACTATGGCTACACCTTC
>few|.|TRBV11-2|TRBJ1-4
CASKRPNEKLFF
TGTGCCAGCAAGCGACCGAATGAAAAACTGTTTTTT
>.|TRBD1|TRBV4-1|TRBJ1-1
CASSQRTGGLTEAFF
TGCGCCAGCAGCCAACGTACAGGGGGTTTAACTGAAGCTTTCTTT
>few|.|TRBV27|TRBJ2-5
CASSTQPTRGGVETQYF
TGTGCCAGCAGTACCCAGCCAACGCGGGGTGGTGTAGAGACCCAGTACTTC
>.|TRBD2|TRBV2|TRBJ2-5
CASSGAGGGQETQYF
TGTGCCAGCAGTGGAGCCGGGGGGGGCCAAGAGACCCAGTACTTC
>.|TRBD2|TRBV5-1|TRBJ2-1
CASSLGGRAGKAEQFF
TGCGCCAGCAGCTTGGGCGGGAGGGCTGGAAAGGCTGAGCAGTTCTTC
>few|.|TRBV19|TRBJ2-7
CASSIGPMARVSYEQYF
TGTGCCAGTAGTATAGGCCCCATGGCCAGGGTTTCCTACGAGCAGTACTTC
>few|.|TRBV7-7|TRBJ2-3
CASSPTEGGGTDTQYF
TGTGCCAGCAGCCCAACAGAGGGGGGGGGTACCGATACGCAGTATTTT
>few|TRBD2|TRBV15|TRBJ2-3
CATSSGASGITDTQYF
TGTGCCACCAGCAGTGGGGCTAGCGGGATCACAGATACGCAGTATTTT
>few|TRBD1|TRBV2|TRBJ2-7
CASSEDRAVECF
TGTGCCAGCAGCGAAGACAGGGCTGTAGAGTGCTTC
>.|TRBD2|TRBV9|TRBJ2-5
CASSVTAGDRVETQYF
TGTGCCAGCAGCGTAACAGCGGGGGATCGGGTGGAGACCCAGTACTTC
>.|.|TRBV4-1|TRBJ1-2
CASSQRVPGATYGYTF
TGCGCCAGCAGCCAAAGGGTCCCGGGAGCTACTTATGGCTACACCTTC
>few|.|TRBV6-6|TRBJ1-4
CASNSQGTNEKLFF
TGTGCCAGCAACTCACAGGGAACTAATGAAAAACTGTTTTTT
>.|.|TRBV18|TRBJ2-3
CASSPPWRGSGTDTQYF
TGTGCCAGCTCACCCCCCTGGAGGGGCTCGGGCACAGATACGCAGTATTTT
>.|TRBD1|TRBV9|TRBJ1-6
CASSVGTDRDSPLHF
TGTGCCAGCAGCGTAGGTACCGACAGGGATTCACCCCTCCACTTT
>.|TRBD1|TRBV7-8|TRBJ1-2
CASRWQGAYYTF
TGTGCCAGCCGATGGCAGGGGGCTTACTACACCTTC
>few|TRBD2|TRBV28|TRBJ2-5
CASRSLAPRETQYF
TGTGCCAGCAGATCACTAGCGCCGCGGGAGACCCAGTACTTC
>few|.|TRBV27|TRBJ1-2
CASSYGANYGYTF
TGTGCCAGCAGTTATGGGGCGAACTATGGCTACACCTTC
>.|TRBD1|TRBV29-1|TRBJ2-2
CSERQGPLFTGELFF
TGCAGCGAAAGACAGGGTCCCTTATTCACCGGGGAGCTGTTTTTT
>.|.|TRBV7-2|TRBJ2-6
CASSLTHDLASGANVLTF
TGTGCCAGCAGCTTAACCCACGACTTGGCGTCTGGGGCCAACGTCCTGACTTTC
>few|.|TRBV7-9|TRBJ2-5
CASSLLVTPSGTQYF
TGTGCCAGCAGCTTACTAGTGACCCCGAGTGGGACCCAGTACTTC
>.|TRBD2|TRBV7-2|TRBJ2-1
CASSPSTGRAGSLWQFF
TGTGCCAGCAGCCCGAGTACGGGGAGGGCAGGCTCTCTCTGGCAGTTCTTC
>.|.|TRBV6-1|TRBJ1-2
CASSVVEAGSYGYTF
TGTGCCAGCAGTGTCGTTGAGGCCGGGTCTTATGGCTACACCTTC
>few|.|TRBV5-1|TRBJ1-1
CASSLDDPQGRAFF
TGCGCCAGCAGCTTGGACGACCCCCAGGGGCGGGCTTTCTTT
>.|TRBD1|TRBV7-8|TRBJ1-3
CASSLGTAGNTIYF
TGTGCCAGCAGCTTGGGGACAGCCGGAAACACCATATATTTT
>few|TRBD1|TRBV11-2|TRBJ2-3
CASSFFAGQASTDTQYF
TGTGCCAGCAGCTTTTTCGCCGGACAGGCTAGCACAGATACGCAGTATTTT
>few|.|TRBV7-9|TRBJ1-5
CASSPLPQGPGNQPQHF
TGTGCCAGCAGCCCCCTCCCCCAGGGCCCAGGTAATCAGCCCCAGCATTTT
>.|.|TRBV5-1|TRBJ2-6
CASSLNRVGANVLTF
TGCGCCAGCAGCTTGAATAGAGTTGGGGCCAACGTCCTGACTTTC
>few|TRBD1|TRBV11-2|TRBJ2-1
CASSLEPQGAREQFF
TGTGCCAGCAGCTTAGAGCCCCAGGGGGCGCGAGAGCAGTTCTTC